A selection of T cell receptor beta chains follows, all from one sample in a study of cytomegalovirus exposure and HLA in healthy donors. Libraries were prepared by immunoSEQ multiplex PCR; TCRdb keeps only in-frame clonotypes and omits some of them. The profile shows roughly 190,000 clones, approximately 84% of them singletons. The sample was PBMCs. The receptors here all came from a female donor in good health and CMV-seronegative. Each CDR3 is given with its conserved first and last residue. The D gene is left open where the match is weak. Clone sizes are given selectively: once, few, many, or a class where the clone is expanded.

j_gene,d_gene,v_gene,abundance,CDR3nt,CDR3aa
TRBJ2-2,TRBD1,TRBV27,-,TGTGCCAGCAACACGATGACAGGGCCGACCGGGGAGCTGTTTTTT,CASNTMTGPTGELFF
TRBJ2-2,TRBD1,TRBV25-1,-,TGTGCCAGCAGTGGGACAGGCTACACCGGGGAGCTGTTTTTT,CASSGTGYTGELFF
TRBJ2-7,TRBD2,TRBV19,-,TGTGCCAGTAGTATAGATCTAGCGGGAGGCTACGAGCAGTACTTC,CASSIDLAGGYEQYF
TRBJ2-7,-,TRBV7-8,-,TGTGCCAGCAGCTTAAAGGTCGGGGGCGAGCAGTACTTC,CASSLKVGGEQYF
TRBJ2-5,-,TRBV19,-,TGTGCCAGTAGGGGTAGCATGGAGACCCAGTACTTC,CASRGSMETQYF
TRBJ2-3,-,TRBV19,few,TGTGCCAGTAAGTCCGGGAGAGACGCAGATACGCAGTATTTT,CASKSGRDADTQYF
TRBJ2-3,TRBD2,TRBV7-3,-,TGTGCCAGCAGTCCTAGCGGGAGTTTAAGATGGAGCACAGATACGCAGTATTTT,CASSPSGSLRWSTDTQYF
TRBJ2-7,TRBD2,TRBV19,-,TGTGCCAGTAGTATCAGCGGGGCGGGAGGGCGGTACGAGCAGTACTTC,CASSISGAGGRYEQYF
TRBJ2-5,TRBD1,TRBV30,-,TGTGCCTGGAGCATTGTGACAGGGAGTGAGACCCAGTACTTC,CAWSIVTGSETQYF
TRBJ2-3,TRBD1,TRBV7-9,-,TGTGCCAGCAGCTCCCTGACAGGGGTAATCACAGATACGCAGTATTTT,CASSSLTGVITDTQYF
TRBJ2-1,TRBD2,TRBV19,-,TGTGCCACCGGGATGACTAGCGGGAGGGCGAGCGGGCCTGCACAGTTCTTC,CATGMTSGRASGPAQFF
TRBJ1-1,-,TRBV11-2,-,TGTGCCAGCTCGGAGGACAGATTGAACACTGAAGCTTTCTTT,CASSEDRLNTEAFF
TRBJ2-7,-,TRBV10-3,-,TGTGCCATCAGTGAGTCGGACTATACTGCCTACGAGCAGTACTTC,CAISESDYTAYEQYF
TRBJ2-1,TRBD2,TRBV7-9,once,TGTTCCAGCAGCTTAGTCCAGGGGACTAGCGGGAGAGATAGCAATGAGCAGTTCTTC,CSSSLVQGTSGRDSNEQFF
TRBJ2-1,TRBD2,TRBV11-3,-,TGTGCCAGCAGCTTATTACTAGCGGGAGTTTCGGATGAGCAGTTCTTC,CASSLLLAGVSDEQFF
TRBJ1-3,-,TRBV4-1,-,TGCGCCAGCAGCCCCCACCTCAGTCTCAACACCATATATTTT,CASSPHLSLNTIYF
TRBJ2-5,-,TRBV5-6,-,TGTGCCAGCAGCACCAGGTCTTCTCGCAAGTACCAAGAGACCCAGTACTTC,CASSTRSSRKYQETQYF
TRBJ2-3,TRBD2,TRBV27,-,TGTGCCAGCAGTTTATTTAGCGGGGGGGCGAGCACAGATACGCAGTATTTT,CASSLFSGGASTDTQYF
TRBJ2-2,-,TRBV4-2,-,TGTGCCAGCAGCCAAGGCGCGGACACCGGGGAGCTGTTTTTT,CASSQGADTGELFF
TRBJ2-1,TRBD2,TRBV6-4,-,TGTGCCAGCAGTGACGGACTAGCGGGAGTTAATGAGCAGTTCTTC,CASSDGLAGVNEQFF